This T cell receptor beta chain was found in a study of shared clonotypes between healthy human individuals. For this clone: The antigen is undetermined. Distinct nucleotide sequences in the sample also encode this CDR3.

The table came from immunoSEQ multiplex PCR; TCRdb's copy has only in-frame clones and leaves some out. Of 2,500,000 or so clones in the sample, 92% were seen once. General study points: Owing to a small donor count, the genetic and exposure-history diversity represented was limited.

V lost 3 bases and J lost 1, with 6 bases in between. Looked up from germline, CDR1 is KGHSH and CDR2 is LQKENI. The CDR3 runs 14 residues. The sample was naive CD4+ T cells from PBMCs. The subset was: CD45RA+ positively selected. The rearrangement links TRBV18 to TRBJ2-2; a weak D match, TRBD1 (5 bases). The clonotype was recovered from a man aged 18-30 years in good health. Some clones in this sample may be carry-over from other donors' samples. The CDR3: CASSPDRNTGELFF. In nucleotides, the CDR3 is TGTGCCAGCTCACCCGACAGGAACACCGGGGAGCTGTTTTTT.